This section outlines one TCR beta chain sequence together with its context. The data were obtained in a study of shared T cell receptors in the human thymus. Some clones are missing from TCRdb's copy, which holds only in-frame ones; the method was immunoSEQ multiplex PCR. The table lists more than 550,000 clones, approximately 85% of them singletons, with roughly 0.01% in the top ten. With 0 bases removed from V and 6 bases from J, the gap between germline ends came to 8 bases. Germline V gives CDR1 WNHNN, CDR2 SYGVQD (reference sequence). This CDR3 region has 13 residues. This sample also belongs to another study, concerning human thymus T cells. That source notes: In corrective heart surgery, resections were taken, and these provided the thymus tissue. Thymic repertoires overlap heavily among unrelated individuals, related research has reported.

The chain is built from TRBV10-1 and TRBJ1-2; D gene ambiguous. The sequence derives from a girl younger than two with a congenital heart defect. Specimen: thymocytes. The CDR3 region is CASSESAGNGYTF. The CDR3 bases are TGCGCCAGCAGTGAGTCGGCGGGAAATGGCTACACCTTC.